This T cell receptor beta chain derives from a study of blood T cell repertoires in COVID-19 (dated by TCRdb to between 2020 and 2021). General notes on the study: Collaborator samples came from the United States, Italy and Spain and covered acute and convalescent phases of COVID-19. The material from the prospective study consisted of cDNA or gDNA derived from T cells, B-cell-depleted T cells, or PBMCs. Deeply sampled blood TCRbeta repertoires from subjects exposed to, actively infected with, or recovered from COVID-19 were included in the dataset. The repertoires were released in a freely available public database meant as a resource for research on the immune response to SARS-CoV-2. Where HLA class I and class II types were available, the types were taken from metadata supplied by the sample provider, not from assay-based typing. The samples were drawn from two sources: the first 160 participants of the ongoing ImmuneRACE study, and approximately 1,300 subjects contributed by 6 global collaborators. Sample metadata almost always included a de-identified subject ID, COVID-19 status, age in years and sex.

A remark on this clone: Which antigen it targets is not known. Base quality data are lacking; no much larger clone is found one base away.

The germline V gene specifies WSHSY as CDR1 and SAAADI as CDR2. Inclusive of the bounding cysteine and phenylalanine, the CDR3 is 13 residues long. Only CDR3 DNA is held: 39 bases, read in frame from base 1. Trimming costs V 10 bases and J 5 bases, and their ends lie 18 bases apart. Summary of the overall study and its limitations: The quantity of clinical and demographic metadata differed by source and by participant and was supplied without curation.

Enrolling through a virtual design, the prospective study's participants ranged in age from roughly 18 to 95 years and lived across 24 United States geographic areas. To assign participants to cohorts, the prospective study relied on clinical history that participants themselves reported in a screening survey and a study questionnaire. For ImmuneRACE Cohort 3, a participant was defined as recovered based on two consecutive negative NP/OP PCR tests, clearance by a healthcare professional, or resolution of symptoms. In the prospective study, whole blood, serum and a nasopharyngeal or oropharyngeal swab were collected from each participant by mobile phlebotomists. Prospective study participants could optionally give additional blood draws and questionnaires over an approximately 2-month period. Prospective study blood samples were shipped either frozen or at room temperature before DNA extraction.

The immunoSEQ Assay, a bias-controlled multiplex PCR, was used to amplify TCRbeta CDR3 regions from genomic DNA. As for the authors' bioinformatics: Nucleated cell counts per sample were estimated from amplification of reference gene primers within the assay. To quantify the absolute abundance of each unique TCRbeta CDR3 rearrangement, sequence reads were collapsed and filtered. For each sample, productive Simpson clonality was calculated as the square root of Simpson's diversity index across productive rearrangements. This immuneACCESS table, as held by TCRdb, lists in-frame sequences with V and J called but not all clones. Of the missing ones, under half trace to an unresolved V gene in checked studies; the others have no known cause. V and J calls and clone size are given by that table; D and trimming were obtained from the DNA. The sample profile shows 250,000 to 350,000 clones; 85% of them were found once. 2% to 3% of the sample rests with the top ten.

The sample consisted of PBMCs or T cells enriched from blood (not recorded which). The rearranged chain carries TRBV10-2 and TRBJ2-7; no D segment can be confidently identified. The sequence came from a woman in her forties or fifties who had recovered from COVID-19. The CDR3 region reads CATSHSGSHEQYF. The nucleotide sequence reads TGCGCCACCAGCCATTCAGGTTCTCACGAGCAGTACTTC.